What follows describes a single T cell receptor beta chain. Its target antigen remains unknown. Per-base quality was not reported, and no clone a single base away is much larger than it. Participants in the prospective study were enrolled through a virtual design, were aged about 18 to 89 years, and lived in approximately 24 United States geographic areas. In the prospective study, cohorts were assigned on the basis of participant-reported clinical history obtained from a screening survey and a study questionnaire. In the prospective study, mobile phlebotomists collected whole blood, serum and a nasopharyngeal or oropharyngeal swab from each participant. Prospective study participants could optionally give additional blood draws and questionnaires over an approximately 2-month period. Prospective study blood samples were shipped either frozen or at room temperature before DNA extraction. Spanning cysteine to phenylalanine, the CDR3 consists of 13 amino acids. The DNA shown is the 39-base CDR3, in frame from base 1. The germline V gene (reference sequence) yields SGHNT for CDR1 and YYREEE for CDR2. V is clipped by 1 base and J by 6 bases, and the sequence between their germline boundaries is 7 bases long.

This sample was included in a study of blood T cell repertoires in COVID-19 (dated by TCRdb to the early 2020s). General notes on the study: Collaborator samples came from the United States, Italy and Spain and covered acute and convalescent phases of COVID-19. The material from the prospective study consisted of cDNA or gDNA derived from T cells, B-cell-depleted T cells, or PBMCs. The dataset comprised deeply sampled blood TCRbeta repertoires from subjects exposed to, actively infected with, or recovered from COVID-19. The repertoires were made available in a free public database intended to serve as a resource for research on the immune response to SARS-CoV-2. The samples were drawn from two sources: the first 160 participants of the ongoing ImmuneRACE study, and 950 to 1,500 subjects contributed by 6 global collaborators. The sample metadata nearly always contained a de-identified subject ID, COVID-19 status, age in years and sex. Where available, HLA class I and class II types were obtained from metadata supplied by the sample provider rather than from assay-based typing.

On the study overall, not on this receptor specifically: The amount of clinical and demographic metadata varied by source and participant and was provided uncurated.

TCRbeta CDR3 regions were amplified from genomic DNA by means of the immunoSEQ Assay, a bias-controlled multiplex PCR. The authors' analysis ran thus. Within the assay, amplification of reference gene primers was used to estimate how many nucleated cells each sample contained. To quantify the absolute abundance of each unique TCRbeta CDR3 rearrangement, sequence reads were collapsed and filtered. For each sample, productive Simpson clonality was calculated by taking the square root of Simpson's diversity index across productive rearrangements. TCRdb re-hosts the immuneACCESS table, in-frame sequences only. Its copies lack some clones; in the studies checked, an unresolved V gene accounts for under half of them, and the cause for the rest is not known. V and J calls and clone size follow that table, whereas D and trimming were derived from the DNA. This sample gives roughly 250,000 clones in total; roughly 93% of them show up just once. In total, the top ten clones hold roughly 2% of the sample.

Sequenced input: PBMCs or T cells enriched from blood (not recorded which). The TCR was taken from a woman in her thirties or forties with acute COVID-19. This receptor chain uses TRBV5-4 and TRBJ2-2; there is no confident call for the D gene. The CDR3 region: CASSLPGPGELFF. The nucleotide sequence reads TGTGCCAGCAGCTTGCCAGGTCCCGGGGAGCTGTTTTTT. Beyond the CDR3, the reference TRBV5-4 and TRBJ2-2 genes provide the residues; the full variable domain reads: ETGVTQSPTHLIKTRGQQVTLRCSSQSGHNTVSWYQQALGQGPQFIFQYYREEENGRGNFPPRFSGLQFPNYSSELNVNALELDDSALYLCASSLPGPGELFFGEGSRLTVL.